This TCR beta chain came from a study of Graves' ophthalmopathy and Graves' hyperthyroidism. Clinical symptoms and serum thyroxine were used for diagnosis; TRAb, thyroid ultrasound and orbital computed tomography were also relied on. This clonotype was seen ten or more times. Its antigen remains unknown. General study findings and limits: Ophthalmopathy versus stable hyperthyroidism: 13-signature model gave less than 90% sensitivity, less than 82% specificity.

Amplifying from RNA transcripts, the study obtained TCR beta CDR3 regions. RT-PCR was first run with HTBI primers, then multiplex PCR in a second round. TCRdb passed the multiplex PCR reads through MiXCR, listing each CDR3 protein once. Of about half a million distinct CDR3 sequences in the sample, 13% to 15% were seen once. The germline V gene encodes CDR1 SEHNR and CDR2 FQNEAQ (reference sequence). This CDR3 spans 14 amino acids. V gave up 5 bases and J gave up 4 bases, with 14 bases separating them. The rearrangement joins TRBV7-9 to TRBJ1-1; perhaps TRBD1 as D (5 bases). Sequenced: blood. This TCR came from a woman aged 25-40 years with Graves' ophthalmopathy. CDR3 amino acids: CASSPGASRTEAFF. The DNA of the CDR3 is TGTGCCAGCAGCCCCGGGGCTTCTCGCACTGAAGCTTTCTTT.